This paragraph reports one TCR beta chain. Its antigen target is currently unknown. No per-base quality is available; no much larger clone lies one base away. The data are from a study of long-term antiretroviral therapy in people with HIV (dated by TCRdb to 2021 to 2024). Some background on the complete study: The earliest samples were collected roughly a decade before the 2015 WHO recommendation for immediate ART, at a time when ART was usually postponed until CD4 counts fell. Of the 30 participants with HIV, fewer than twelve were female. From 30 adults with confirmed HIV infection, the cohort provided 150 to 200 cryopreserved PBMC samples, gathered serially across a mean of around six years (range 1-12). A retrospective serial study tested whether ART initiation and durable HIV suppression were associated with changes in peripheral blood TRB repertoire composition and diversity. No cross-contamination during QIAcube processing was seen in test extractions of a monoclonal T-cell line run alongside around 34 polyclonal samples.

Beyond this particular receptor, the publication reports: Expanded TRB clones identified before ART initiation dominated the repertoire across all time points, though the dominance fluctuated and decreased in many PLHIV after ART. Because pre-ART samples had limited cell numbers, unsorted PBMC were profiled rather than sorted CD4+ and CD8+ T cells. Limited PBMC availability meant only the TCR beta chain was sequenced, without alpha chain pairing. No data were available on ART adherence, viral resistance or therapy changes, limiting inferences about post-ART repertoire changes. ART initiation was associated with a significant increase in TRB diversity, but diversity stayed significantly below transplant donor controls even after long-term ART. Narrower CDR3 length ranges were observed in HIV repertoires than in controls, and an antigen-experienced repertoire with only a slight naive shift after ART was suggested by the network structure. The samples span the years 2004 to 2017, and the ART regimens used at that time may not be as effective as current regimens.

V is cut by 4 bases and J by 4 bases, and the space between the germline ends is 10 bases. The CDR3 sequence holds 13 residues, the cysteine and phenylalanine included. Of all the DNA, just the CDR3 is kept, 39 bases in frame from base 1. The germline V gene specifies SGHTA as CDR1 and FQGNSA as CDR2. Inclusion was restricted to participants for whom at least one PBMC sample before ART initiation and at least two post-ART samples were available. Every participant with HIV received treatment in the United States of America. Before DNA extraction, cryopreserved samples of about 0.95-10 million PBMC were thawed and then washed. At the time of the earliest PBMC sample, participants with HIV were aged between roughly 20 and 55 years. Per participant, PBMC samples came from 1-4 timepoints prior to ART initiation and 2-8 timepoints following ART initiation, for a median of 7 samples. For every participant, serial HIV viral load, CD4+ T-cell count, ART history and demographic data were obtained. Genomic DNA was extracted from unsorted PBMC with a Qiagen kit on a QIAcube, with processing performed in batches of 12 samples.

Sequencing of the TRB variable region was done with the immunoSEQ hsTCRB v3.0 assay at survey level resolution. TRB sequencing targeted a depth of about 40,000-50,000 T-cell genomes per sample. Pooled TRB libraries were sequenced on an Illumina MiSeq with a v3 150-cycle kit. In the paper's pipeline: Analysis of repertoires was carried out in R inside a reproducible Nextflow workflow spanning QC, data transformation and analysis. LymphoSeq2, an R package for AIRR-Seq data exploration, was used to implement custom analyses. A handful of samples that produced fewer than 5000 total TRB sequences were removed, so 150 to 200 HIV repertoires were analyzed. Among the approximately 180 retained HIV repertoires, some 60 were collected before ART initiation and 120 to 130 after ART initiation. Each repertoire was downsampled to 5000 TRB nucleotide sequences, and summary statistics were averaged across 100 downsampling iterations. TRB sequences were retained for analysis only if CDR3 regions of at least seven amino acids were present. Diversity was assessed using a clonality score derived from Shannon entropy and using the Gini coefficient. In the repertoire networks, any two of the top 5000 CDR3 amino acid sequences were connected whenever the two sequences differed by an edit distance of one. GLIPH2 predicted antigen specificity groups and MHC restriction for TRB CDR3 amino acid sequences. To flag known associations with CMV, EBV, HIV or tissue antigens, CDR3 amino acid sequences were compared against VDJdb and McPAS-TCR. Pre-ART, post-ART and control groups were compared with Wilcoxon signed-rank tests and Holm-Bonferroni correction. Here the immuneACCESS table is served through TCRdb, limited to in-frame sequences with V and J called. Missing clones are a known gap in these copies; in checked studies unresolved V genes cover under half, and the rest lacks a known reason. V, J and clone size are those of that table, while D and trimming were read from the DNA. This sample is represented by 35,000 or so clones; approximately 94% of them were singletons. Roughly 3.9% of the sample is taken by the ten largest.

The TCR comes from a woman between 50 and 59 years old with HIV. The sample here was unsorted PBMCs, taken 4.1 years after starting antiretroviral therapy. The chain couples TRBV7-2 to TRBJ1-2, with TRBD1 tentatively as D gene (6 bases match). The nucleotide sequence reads TGTGCCAGCAGCTACAGGGCCGGCTATGGCTACACCTTC. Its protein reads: CASSYRAGYGYTF. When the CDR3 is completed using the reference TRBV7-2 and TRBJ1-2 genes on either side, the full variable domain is GAGVSQSPSNKVTEKGKDVELRCDPISGHTALYWYRQSLGQGLEFLIYFQGNSAPDKSGLPSDRFSAERTGGSVSTLTIQRTQQEDSAVYLCASSYRAGYGYTFGSGTRLTVV.